The source of this T cell receptor beta chain is a study of T cells in Graves' hyperthyroidism and ophthalmopathy. Trimming shortened V by 1 base and J by 5 bases, and 18 bases separated the two germline ends. Germline V gene sequence: CDR1 DFQATT, CDR2 SNEGSKA (reference sequence). This CDR3 region has 16 residues. TCR beta CDR3 sequences were amplified from RNA transcripts. Carried out on the TCR CDR3, a first-round RT-PCR used the HTBI primer set. Each CDR3 protein gets one entry after TCRdb re-called the multiplex PCR reads with MiXCR. The sample gives over 650,000 distinct CDR3 sequences, 45% of which show up once; less than 9% is in the top ten.

The sequencing input was peripheral blood or thyroid tissue (not recorded which). The TCR was taken from an adult man with Graves' disease, either hyperthyroidism or ophthalmopathy (not recorded which). J is TRBJ1-3 and V is TRBV20-1; D remains unclear. In DNA form, the CDR3 reads TGCAGTGCTAGAGGAGAAAAGGGTTCCCGGAGAAACACCATATATTTT. Amino acid sequence: CSARGEKGSRRNTIYF.